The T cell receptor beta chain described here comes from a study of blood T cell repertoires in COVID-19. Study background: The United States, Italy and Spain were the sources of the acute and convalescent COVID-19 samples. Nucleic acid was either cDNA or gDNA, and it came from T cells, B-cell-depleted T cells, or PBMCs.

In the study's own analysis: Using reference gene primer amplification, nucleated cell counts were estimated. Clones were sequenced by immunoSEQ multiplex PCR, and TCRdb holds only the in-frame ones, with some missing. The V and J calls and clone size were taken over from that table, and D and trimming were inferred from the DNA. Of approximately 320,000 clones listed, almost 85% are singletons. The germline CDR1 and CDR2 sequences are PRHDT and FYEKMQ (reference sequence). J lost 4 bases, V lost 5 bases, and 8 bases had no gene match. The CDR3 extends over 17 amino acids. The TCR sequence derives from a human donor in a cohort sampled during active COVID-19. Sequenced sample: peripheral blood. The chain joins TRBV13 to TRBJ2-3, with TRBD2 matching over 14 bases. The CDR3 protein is CASSPDWTSGGSDTQYF. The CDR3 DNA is TGTGCCAGCAGCCCGGATTGGACTAGCGGGGGGTCAGATACGCAGTATTTT.